Following are 22 T cell receptor beta chains from one sample sequenced in a study of cytomegalovirus exposure and HLA in healthy donors. PCR used 60 Vbeta primers and 13 Jbeta primers. The protocol was immunoSEQ multiplex PCR, while the TCRdb copy is restricted to in-frame clones and leaves out a portion. The sample records approximately 140,000 clones, roughly four fifths being singletons. The source material was PBMCs. These receptors were collected from a human donor in good health.

This clone came up once. J is TRBJ2-2 and V is TRBV6-1; 9 bases are a match to TRBD2. The trim removed 3 bases at V and 4 bases at J, leaving 3 bases unmatched. This CDR3 is built from 15 residues. The germline V gene encodes CDR1 MNHNS and CDR2 SASEGT. CDR3 residues: CASSDLSGSTGELFF. The CDR3 nucleotides read TGTGCCAGCAGTGACCTTAGCGGGAGCACCGGGGAGCTGTTTTTT.

J is TRBJ2-1 and V is TRBV11-2; the match to TRBD2 covers 9 bases. Germline CDR1 SGHAT, CDR2 FQNNGV. This CDR3 is 15 amino acids long. Trimming cost V 5 bases and J 6 bases; bases outside gene matches: 8. The CDR3 protein is CASSLGASGVNEQFF. The CDR3 DNA follows: TGTGCCAGCAGCCTTGGGGCTAGCGGGGTCAATGAGCAGTTCTTC.

The V and J genes are TRBV4-1 and TRBJ2-5; 7 bases align to TRBD1. This CDR3 region has 12 residues. Germline V CDR1 and CDR2: MGHRA, YSYEKL. V lost 6 bases and J lost 11; bases outside the gene matches: 9. The CDR3 DNA is TGCGCCAGCAGACACCCTACAGGGGAGCAGTACTTC. Protein: CASRHPTGEQYF.

With respect to this clone: One end of the junction varies from germline; a read error may be responsible. The rearrangement joins TRBV7-7 to TRBJ2-5; maybe TRBD1 (6 bases). CDR1 and CDR2 from the germline V gene are SSHAT and FNYEAQ (reference sequence). This CDR3 is 15 amino acids long. CDR3 sequence (DNA): TGTGCTAGCAGCTTAGGACAGCGAACCCAAGAGACCCAGTACTTC. As protein: CASSLGQRTQETQYF. Filled out from reference TRBV7-7 and TRBJ2-5, the complete variable domain reads GAGVSQSPRYKVTKRGQDVTLRCDPISSHATLYWYQQALGQGPEFLTYFNYEAQPDKSGLPSDRFSAERPEGSISTLTIQRTEQRDSAMYRCASSLGQRTQETQYFGPGTRLLVL.

V usage is TRBV5-4 and J usage is TRBJ2-3; possible D gene TRBD1, 5 bases. Germline CDR1 and CDR2: SGHNT and YYREEE (reference sequence). This CDR3 comprises 15 residues. With 1 base removed from V and 1 base from J, the gap between germline ends came to 10 bases. The CDR3 spells CASSLRQGGTDTQYF. In nucleotides, the CDR3 is TGTGCCAGCAGCTTGCGGCAGGGCGGCACAGATACGCAGTATTTT.

The genes are TRBV9 and TRBJ1-2; D perhaps matches TRBD1 (5 bases). The V gene's germline CDR1 is SGDLS and CDR2 YYNGEE. V was trimmed by 0 bases and J by 12 bases, leaving 12 bases between them. The CDR3 is made up of 12 amino acids. The CDR3 sequence: CASSVVAGKHTF. The CDR3 nucleotides read TGTGCCAGCAGCGTAGTGGCAGGGAAACACACCTTC.

The gene calls are TRBV14 and TRBJ2-4, with a possible D match to TRBD2 (6 bases). Trimming stripped 3 bases from V and 5 bases from J, with 11 bases between. Germline loops: CDR1 SGHDN, CDR2 FVKESK. CDR3 length: 14 residues. The DNA of the CDR3 is TGTGCCAGCAGCCAGGGGAGGTTTGAAAACATTCAGTACTTC. Translation: CASSQGRFENIQYF.

This clone was observed a handful of times. The chain links TRBV20-1 to TRBJ2-2, with no clear D. The CDR3 extends over 11 amino acids. Looked up from germline, CDR1 is DFQATT and CDR2 is SNEGSKA (reference sequence). Trimming cost V 4 bases and J 4 bases, with 4 bases left between them. The CDR3 DNA reads as TGCAGTGCTACAGGCACCGGGGAGCTGTTTTTT. Translated, it gives CSATGTGELFF.

The table lists this clone with a count of one. The chain combines TRBV5-6 with TRBJ2-7; tentative D call: TRBD2 (6 bases). V lost 4 bases and J lost 4, with 6 bases in between. The CDR3 consists of 11 residues. Looked up from germline, CDR1 is SGHDT and CDR2 is YYEEEE. CDR3 sequence (DNA): TGTGCCAGCAGCCGGGAGTACGAGCAGTACTTC. The encoded protein is CASSREYEQYF. Full variable domain (rest looked up from reference TRBV5-6 and TRBJ2-7): DAGVTQSPTHLIKTRGQQVTLRCSPKSGHDTVSWYQQALGQGPQFIFQYYEEEERQRGNFPDRFSGHQFPNYSSELNVNALLLGDSALYLCASSREYEQYFGPGTRLTVT.

The CDR3 is CASTSVLGPGELFF. CDR3 in DNA: TGCGCCAGCACTTCTGTGCTGGGCCCCGGGGAGCTGTTTTTT. The V call is TRBV5-1, the J call TRBJ2-2; D uncertain. Germline V gene data show CDR1 as SGHRS and CDR2 as YFSETQ. This CDR3 comprises 14 residues. V was clipped by 6 bases and J by 6 bases, with 15 bases between them.

This chain connects TRBV4-1 to TRBJ1-2, with D hard to call. The germline V gene has CDR1 MGHRA and CDR2 YSYEKL. This CDR3 comprises 12 residues. With 3 bases removed from V and 8 bases from J, the gap between germline ends came to 10 bases. The CDR3 nucleotides read TGCGCCAGCAGCCAGGGCGTGAGCGGCTACACCTTC. Translated: CASSQGVSGYTF.

The V call is TRBV14, the J call TRBJ1-1; D call uncertain. The germline V gene has CDR1 SGHDN and CDR2 FVKESK. V was shortened by 4 bases and J by 5 bases, with 14 bases between the two germline ends. This CDR3 region has 14 residues. The CDR3 loop reads CASSPHGRGTEAFF. The CDR3 bases are TGTGCCAGCAGCCCCCATGGTCGGGGAACTGAAGCTTTCTTT.

This clone has just a few counts. This sequence joins TRBV7-3 and TRBJ2-1; 11 bases align to TRBD2. J gave up 11 bases and V 4 bases, and 7 bases lay outside the gene matches. This CDR3 contains 14 residues. Per germline, CDR1 SGHTA and CDR2 FQGTGA. This CDR3 is CASSSRLAGNQQFF. CDR3 sequence (DNA): TGTGCCAGCAGCTCTAGACTAGCGGGGAACCAGCAGTTCTTC.

For this clone: Within the sample, other DNA sequences also encode this same CDR3. The V gene is TRBV7-8, the J gene TRBJ1-4; D uncertain. Germline values: CDR1 SGHVS, CDR2 FQNEAQ. V lost 0 bases, J lost 8 bases, and 10 bases lay in between. The CDR3 is 14 residues long. The CDR3 reads CASSLAGSGEKLFF. CDR3 DNA: TGTGCCAGCAGCTTAGCAGGTTCGGGGGAAAAACTGTTTTTT.

CDR3: CASRSGDRGFNTGELFF. The CDR3 bases are TGTGCAAGTCGCTCTGGGGACAGGGGGTTTAACACCGGGGAGCTGTTTTTT. The rearrangement links TRBV12-2 to TRBJ2-2; the table's D call TRBD1 went unverified against the DNA. TRBV12-2 is given as a pseudogene. The CDR3 loop spans 17 amino acids.

This chain links TRBV11-3 with TRBJ2-7, with D unresolved. Germline assignment: CDR1 SGHNT and CDR2 YENEEA. There are 12 residues in the CDR3. Trimming shortened V by 6 bases and J by 2 bases, and 8 bases separated the two germline ends. In DNA form, the CDR3 reads TGTGCCAGCAGTTCAGTTACCTACGAGCAGTACTTC. Residues: CASSSVTYEQYF.

This chain joins TRBV14 and TRBJ2-1, with D unresolved. Trimming shortened V by 4 bases and J by 6 bases, and 7 bases separated the two germline ends. CDR1 and CDR2 from the germline V gene are SGHDN and FVKESK. This CDR3 contains 12 residues. The CDR3 nucleotides read TGTGCCAGCAGCCGAACCGGCAATGAGCAGTTCTTC. Translated: CASSRTGNEQFF.

The genes are TRBV10-2 and TRBJ2-2; D perhaps matches TRBD2 (5 bases). The V gene lost 7 bases and the J gene lost 5 bases, with 17 bases spanning the gap. Germline-derived CDR1 and CDR2 are WSHSY and SAAADI. The CDR3 has 15 amino acids. The CDR3, as DNA: TGCGCCAGCACGGGAAGGACCCTCGGTACCGGGGAGCTGTTTTTT. Residues: CASTGRTLGTGELFF.

This clone was found once. The chain uses TRBV11-2 and TRBJ2-5; TRBD2 matches at 15 bases. Unmatched junction bases numbered 6, after V lost 5 bases and J lost 5 bases. This CDR3 has 16 amino acids. Germline CDR1 is SGHAT and CDR2 is FQNNGV. The CDR3 protein is CASSTGTSGGPETQYF. CDR3 DNA: TGTGCCAGCAGCACCGGGACTAGCGGGGGGCCTGAGACCCAGTACTTC. Full variable domain (remainder filled in from reference TRBV11-2 and TRBJ2-5): EAGVAQSPRYKIIEKRQSVAFWCNPISGHATLYWYQQILGQGPKLLIQFQNNGVVDDSQLPKDRFSAERLKGVDSTLKIQPAKLEDSAVYLCASSTGTSGGPETQYFGPGTRLLVL.

The rearrangement uses TRBV6-5 and TRBJ2-5, with TRBD1 matching 7 bases. J gave up 4 bases and V 6 bases, and 5 bases lay outside the gene matches. In germline, CDR1 is MNHEY, CDR2 SVGAGI. The CDR3 length is 13 residues. CDR3 region: CASRGQDRETQYF. The CDR3 DNA follows: TGTGCCAGCAGAGGACAGGACCGAGAGACCCAGTACTTC.

The gene calls are TRBV28 and TRBJ2-5, with D maybe TRBD1 (5 bases). The J call may not be correct, given that the DNA end is closer to TRBJ2-7. The CDR3 covers 15 residues. Germline V CDR1 and CDR2: MDHEN, SYDVKM. CDR3 loop: CASSLRRQGLCEQYF. CDR3 bases: TGTGCCAGCAGTTTGCGTCGCCAGGGTCTCTGCGAGCAGTACTTC.

CDR3 region: CATSRGSEGGWGEKLFF. The CDR3 DNA reads as TGTGCCACCAGCAGAGGATCCGAGGGGGGGTGGGGAGAAAAACTGTTTTTT. The rearrangement uses TRBV15 and TRBJ1-4; D perhaps matches TRBD1 (6 bases). Trimming took 1 base from V and 8 from J, leaving 20 bases between them. The CDR3 sequence is 17 residues long. Germline CDR1 is LNHNV and CDR2 is YYDKDF (reference sequence).